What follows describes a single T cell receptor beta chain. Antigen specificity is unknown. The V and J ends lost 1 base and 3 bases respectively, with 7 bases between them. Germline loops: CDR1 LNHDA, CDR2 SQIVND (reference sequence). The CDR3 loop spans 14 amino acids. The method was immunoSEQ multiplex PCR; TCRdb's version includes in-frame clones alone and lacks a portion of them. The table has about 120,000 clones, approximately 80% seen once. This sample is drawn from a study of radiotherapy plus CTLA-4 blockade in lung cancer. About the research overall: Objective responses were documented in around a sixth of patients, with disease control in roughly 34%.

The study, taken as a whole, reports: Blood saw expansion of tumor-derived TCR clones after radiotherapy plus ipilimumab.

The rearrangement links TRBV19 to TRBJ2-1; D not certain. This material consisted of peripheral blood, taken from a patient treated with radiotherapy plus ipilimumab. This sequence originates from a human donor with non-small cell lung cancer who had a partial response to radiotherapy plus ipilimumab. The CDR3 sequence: CASSIAGNYNEQFF. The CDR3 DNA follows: TGTGCCAGTAGTATAGCGGGTAACTACAATGAGCAGTTCTTC.